This TCR beta chain came from a study of tumor and adjacent non-tumor tissue in lung cancer. Background on the study: Patients comprised 12 adenocarcinoma, 2 squamous cell carcinoma and 1 small cell lung cancer.

This sample's RNA came from whole unsorted tissue. Distant lung tissue was collected more than 3 cm away from the tumor edge. Three rounds of nested PCR, following a modified ARM-PCR protocol, produced the TCRbeta library. From the multiplex PCR reads, TCRdb called clonotypes with MiXCR, one entry per CDR3 protein. Here the sample spans 110,000 or so distinct CDR3 sequences, 60% to 70% being singletons. For this clonotype: At one end the junction does not follow the germline gene, possibly because of a read error.

This CDR3 is 13 amino acids long. The V gene's germline CDR1 is SGHAT and CDR2 FQDESV (reference sequence). Sequencing used distant non-tumor lung tissue. The TCR comes from a man between 60 and 70 years old with non-small cell lung cancer. The V call is TRBV11-1, the J call TRBJ2-2, with TRBD2 identical over 7 bases. The CDR3 protein is CASSPWGSGELSF. The CDR3, as DNA: TGCGCCAGCAGTCCCTGGGGGAGCGGGGAGCTGTCTTTT.